The source of this TCR beta chain is a study of Ad26.COV2.S vaccination and SARS-CoV-2 variants (dated by TCRdb to 2020 to 2022). For context, the study as a whole: Vaccine-arm donors came from COV1001, a multicentre, randomized, double-blind, placebo-controlled phase I-IIa trial of Ad26.COV2.S in healthy adults. Ad26.COV2.S was given intramuscularly at 5x10^10 or 1x10^11 viral particles, as a single shot or as two shots 56 days apart. Sequencing of the TCRbeta repertoire served to evaluate the specificity and breadth of SARS-CoV-2-reactive T cell receptors following Ad26.COV2.S vaccination. The TCR-sequenced set comprised approximately 32 samples: approximately 19 Ad26.COV2.S vaccine recipients, 5 placebo recipients and 8 SARS-CoV-2 convalescent individuals. Trial participants were randomized into five groups of five: low-dose or high-dose Ad26.COV2.S given once or twice, or placebo on both occasions. Investigators did not know the trial group allocation while performing experiments and assessing outcomes.

The study at large found these results: The study was not powered for comparison of responses between vaccine doses or regimens. Compared with placebo recipients, Ad26.COV2.S recipients showed higher spike-specific TCR breadth (P = 0.0014). It was noted by the authors that total T cell responses may have been underestimated by the TCR breadth and depth analyses. Comparable non-spike TCR breadth was observed between vaccine and placebo recipients, consistent with only spike being contained in the vaccine. After vaccination, substantial breadth of spike-specific CD8+ and CD4+ T cell responses was reported.

Comment on this clone: What antigen it recognizes has not been identified. No much larger clone exists at a distance of one base, and base qualities are not known.

The immunoSEQ Assay was used to sequence TCRbeta CDR3 regions. After extraction, genomic DNA underwent amplification by bias-controlled multiplex PCR, followed by high-throughput sequencing. The original pipeline was this. To quantify the absolute abundance of every unique TCRbeta CDR3 region, sequences were collapsed and filtered. Usable DNA was measured by amplifying reference genes present in all nucleated cells, and TCRbeta template counts were normalized to that usable DNA to estimate T cell fraction. Repertoire TCRs were annotated as SARS-CoV-2-specific by exact matching of V gene, CDR3 amino acid sequence and J gene to a known reactive TCR set. The reference SARS-CoV-2 TCR set was derived from MIRA and filtered for enrichment in COVID-19-positive ImmuneCODE repertoires, a step that removed public or cross-reactive TCRs. Drawing on the MIRA antigens, annotated TCRs were analysed further at the level of specific ORF or position within ORF. Breadth was defined as annotated unique rearrangements over total unique productive rearrangements; depth was the summed frequency of those rearrangements. TCR breadth was compared between groups using two-sided Wilcoxon rank-sum tests. TCRdb limited this immuneACCESS table to in-frame rearrangements with V and J called. A share of clones is missing; checked studies link under half to unresolved V genes, and the rest is unexplained. That table furnishes V, J and clone size, whereas the DNA furnished D and trimming. Counted in this sample were about 370,000 clones; 89% of them appeared once. Jointly, the top ten make up 1.5% to 2% of the sample.

The CDR3 goes from the cysteine to the phenylalanine over 14 residues. Only the CDR3 region is kept as DNA, spanning 42 bases read in frame from base 1. V sheds 5 bases and J sheds 4 bases, leaving 13 bases between their ends. CDR1 and CDR2 are read off the germline V gene as MNHEY and SVGAGI. In the paper's terms, the treatment or condition label means: around 19 received Ad26.COV2.S at low or high dose, single or two shots; 5 received placebo; per-sample allocation not given. Repertoires of vaccine and placebo recipients were sequenced from samples collected on day 63 after the first injection. Between 29 July and 7 August 2020, Cohort 1b enrolled some 25 adults aged 18-55 years at one site in Boston, USA. As a vaccine, Ad26.COV2.S was a replication-incompetent adenovirus type 26 vector that expressed a prefusion-stabilized SARS-CoV-2 spike protein derived from the original Wuhan strain.

The sequence was collected from a person aged 18-65 years who received the Ad26.COV2.S COVID-19 vaccine or a placebo. Sequencing was performed on peripheral blood, taken in a trial of Ad26.COV2.S vaccine versus placebo. Recombination linked TRBV6-5 to TRBJ2-3; TRBD1 might be the D gene, on 5 matching bases. The sequence in DNA is TGTGCCAGCAGTCTAAGACAGACCGCAGATACGCAGTATTTT. This yields the protein CASSLRQTADTQYF.